This TCR beta chain came from a study of molecular identifiers for immune sequencing clone quantification. Whole-study context: Replicate RNA from around 20,000 or 100,000 naive CD8 T cells formed five aliquots; four were sequenced.

This clonotype has a handful of counts. Its antigen is not identified. General study findings and limits: Clones of above 20 RNA copies carried over 99% of effector molecules; in naive cells they carried under 1%.

Previously reported methods and listed TCR primers produced the bulk TCR libraries. TCRdb independently ran MiXCR on the PCR reads; one entry per CDR3 protein. The sample consists of 460,000 or so distinct CDR3 sequences, roughly 26% of them appearing once. CDR3 length equals 13 residues. CDR1 SQVTM and CDR2 ANQGSEA come from the germline V gene. V dropped 1 base and J dropped 2 bases, with 9 bases sitting between them. Sequenced sample: naive CD8+ T cells from blood, with Jurkat cell RNA spiked in. Subset denoted: FACS-sorted CD8+CD4-CCR7+CD45RA+ naive T cells. The sequence was collected from a human donor in good health. Some libraries in this study had Jurkat cell RNA spiked in. J is TRBJ2-7 and V is TRBV29-1, with D unclear. CDR3: CSVEGEWAYEQYF. Here the CDR3 DNA reads TGCAGCGTTGAAGGGGAATGGGCCTACGAGCAGTACTTC.